This T cell receptor (beta chain) was obtained from a study of cytomegalovirus exposure and HLA in healthy donors. Study-level information: The same platform was used for the 130 or so validation repertoires as for the roughly 660 first-cohort repertoires, as reported in a later analysis.

TCRdb keeps only in-frame clones here, not all; method: immunoSEQ multiplex PCR. The sample lists about 79,000 clones, more than 85% seen once, with 3.6% in the top ten. Points from the study as a whole: Cytomegalovirus-associated TCR beta chains were listed, numbering under 200. Many donors shared some public TCRs, even though most TCR sequences were rare.

Comment on this clone: The antigen remains undetermined.

The length of the CDR3 is 17 residues. Trimming cost V 4 bases and J 0 bases, with 18 bases left between them. CDR1 is SEHNR and CDR2 is FQNEAQ in the germline V gene (reference sequence). The source of this sequence is a woman aged 30 to 39 in good health and CMV-seronegative. Sequenced material: PBMCs. The V and J genes are TRBV7-9 and TRBJ1-1; perhaps TRBD1 as D (5 bases). The CDR3 here is CASSSSGPLHMNTEAFF. CDR3 nucleotides: TGTGCCAGCAGCTCCTCAGGGCCTCTGCATATGAACACTGAAGCTTTCTTT. The entire variable domain, with the rest obtained from reference TRBV7-9 and TRBJ1-1, is as follows: DTGVSQNPRHKITKRGQNVTFRCDPISEHNRLYWYRQTLGQGPEFLTYFQNEAQLEKSRLLSDRFSAERPKGSFSTLEIQRTEQGDSAMYLCASSSSGPLHMNTEAFFGQGTRLTVV.